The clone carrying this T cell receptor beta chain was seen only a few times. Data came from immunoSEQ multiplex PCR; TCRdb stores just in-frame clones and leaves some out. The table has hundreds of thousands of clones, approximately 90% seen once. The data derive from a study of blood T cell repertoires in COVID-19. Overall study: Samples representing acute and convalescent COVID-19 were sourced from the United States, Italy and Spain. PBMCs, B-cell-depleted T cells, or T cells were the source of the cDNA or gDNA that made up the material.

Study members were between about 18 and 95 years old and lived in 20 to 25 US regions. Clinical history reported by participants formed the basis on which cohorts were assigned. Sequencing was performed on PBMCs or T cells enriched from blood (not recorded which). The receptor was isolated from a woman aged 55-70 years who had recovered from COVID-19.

The CDR3 loop reads CASSFQTGGAWNEQFF. The CDR3 DNA reads as TGTGCCAGCAGCTTCCAGACAGGGGGCGCATGGAATGAGCAGTTCTTC. This chain connects TRBV13 to TRBJ2-1; 10 bases fit TRBD1. The trim removed 3 bases at V and 7 bases at J, leaving 9 bases unmatched. This CDR3 comprises 16 residues. From germline, CDR1 is PRHDT and CDR2 FYEKMQ (reference sequence).